A selection of T cell receptor beta chains follows, all from one sample in a study of blood T cell repertoires in COVID-19. The repertoire was sequenced with immunoSEQ multiplex PCR; TCRdb's copy has only in-frame clones and lacks some. In the table there are 95,000 to 110,000 clones, around 90% of which are singletons. Sample: peripheral blood. These receptors were collected from a man aged 40-55 years with active or convalescent COVID-19. The CDR3 runs from the conserved cysteine through the conserved F or W. The D gene is left open where the match is weak. The size of a clone is reported for some rows only, either as once, few or many, or as a class for expanded clones.

>.|TRBV30|TRBJ2-2|.
CAWSRFTGELFF
TGTGCCTGGAGCAGATTCACCGGGGAGCTGTTTTTT
>.|TRBV5-1|TRBJ2-1|.
CASWIEGTLHNEQFF
TGCGCCAGCTGGATTGAGGGCACCTTGCACAATGAGCAGTTCTTC
>TRBD1|TRBV28|TRBJ1-4|.
CASSPRQGTTVEKLFF
TGTGCCAGCAGTCCCAGACAGGGGACGACAGTCGAAAAACTGTTTTTT
>.|TRBV9|TRBJ2-1|.
CASSVGLASAYNEQFF
TGTGCCAGCAGCGTAGGGCTGGCTAGCGCCTACAATGAGCAGTTCTTC
>.|TRBV6-2/TRBV6-3|TRBJ2-3|.
CASSYSNSDTQYF
TGTGCCAGCAGTTACTCGAACTCAGATACGCAGTATTTT
>.|TRBV4-3|TRBJ1-1|.
CASSQDLGAGNTEAFF
TGCGCCAGCAGCCAAGATCTGGGGGCGGGGAACACTGAAGCTTTCTTT
>TRBD1|TRBV5-1|TRBJ1-3|.
CASSLARTGVSGNTIYF
TGCGCCAGCAGCTTGGCCCGGACAGGGGTCTCTGGAAACACCATATATTTT
>.|TRBV7-2|TRBJ1-2|.
CASSFERQYGYTF
TGTGCCAGCAGCTTCGAAAGACAGTATGGCTACACCTTC
>.|TRBV7-2|TRBJ1-3|.
CASSLLQAAGNTIYF
TGTGCCAGCAGCTTACTACAGGCAGCTGGAAACACCATATATTTT
>TRBD1|TRBV28|TRBJ1-6|.
CASGSGGQGGNSPLHF
TGTGCCAGCGGATCGGGAGGACAGGGAGGTAATTCACCCCTCCACTTT
>TRBD1|TRBV7-2|TRBJ1-3|once
CASSLMGQGAGGNTIYF
TGTGCCAGCAGCTTGATGGGACAGGGGGCTGGTGGAAACACCATATATTTT
>.|TRBV2|TRBJ2-5|.
CASRAGLGETQYF
TGTGCCAGCAGAGCCGGACTCGGAGAGACCCAGTACTTC
>TRBD1|TRBV5-8|TRBJ2-5|.
CASSSRPGQGQETQYF
TGTGCCAGCAGCTCCCGTCCGGGACAGGGACAAGAGACCCAGTACTTC
>.|TRBV7-2|TRBJ2-2|.
CASSPWRENGELFF
TGTGCCAGCAGCCCATGGCGGGAAAACGGGGAGCTGTTTTTT
>.|TRBV4-3|TRBJ2-2|.
CASRATNTGELFF
TGCGCCAGCAGGGCAACGAACACCGGGGAGCTGTTTTTT
>TRBD1|TRBV19|TRBJ2-3|.
CASSIETGYTDTQYF
TGTGCCAGTAGTATAGAGACAGGGTACACAGATACGCAGTATTTT
>.|TRBV9|TRBJ2-6|.
CASRGASGANVLTF
TGTGCCAGCAGGGGGGCGTCTGGGGCCAACGTCCTGACTTTC
>.|TRBV19|TRBJ1-5|once
CASSIDRDRYNQPQHF
TGTGCCAGTAGTATAGATCGAGACAGATACAATCAGCCCCAGCATTTT
>.|TRBV7-3|TRBJ1-5|few
CASSRDYNGPQHF
TGTGCCAGCAGCCGGGACTACAATGGGCCCCAGCATTTT
>TRBD1|TRBV6-5|TRBJ2-7|once
CASSYRGRMYEQYF
TGTGCCAGCAGTTACAGGGGGCGCATGTACGAGCAGTACTTC
>.|TRBV5-4|TRBJ2-1|.
CASSPGLLSYNEQFF
TGTGCCAGCAGCCCGGGACTCCTCTCCTACAATGAGCAGTTCTTC
>.|TRBV9|TRBJ2-1|.
CASSFDLLAINEQFF
TGTGCCAGCAGCTTCGACCTCCTAGCGATCAATGAGCAGTTCTTC
>.|TRBV6-5|TRBJ1-6|.
CASSYDEGELAPLHF
TGTGCCAGCAGTTACGACGAGGGGGAACTGGCACCCCTCCACTTT
>.|TRBV7-3|TRBJ2-3|.
CASSLQGLSTDTQYF
TGTGCCAGCAGCTTGCAGGGGTTAAGCACAGATACGCAGTATTTT
>TRBD1|TRBV2|TRBJ1-2|.
CASSASSGGNYGYTF
TGTGCCAGCAGTGCCTCGTCAGGGGGGAACTATGGCTACACCTTC
>.|TRBV6-5|TRBJ2-1|.
CASSYSSANEQFF
TGTGCCAGCAGTTACTCGAGTGCGAATGAGCAGTTCTTC
>TRBD1|TRBV13|TRBJ2-2|many
CASSLEGTGGGGTGELFF
TGTGCCAGCAGCTTAGAAGGGACAGGGGGCGGTGGCACCGGGGAGCTGTTTTTT
>.|TRBV4-3|TRBJ2-3|.
CASSQDRRTSSTDTQYF
TGCGCCAGCAGCCAAGACCGAAGAACTTCTAGCACAGATACGCAGTATTTT
>TRBD1|TRBV4-1|TRBJ2-5|.
CASSQDGVGTETYF
TGCGCCAGCAGCCAAGATGGGGTAGGGACAGAGACGTACTTC
>TRBD1|TRBV10-3|TRBJ2-5|.
CAISERQGRESRTETQYF
TGTGCCATCAGTGAACGACAGGGAAGGGAAAGTAGGACGGAGACCCAGTACTTC
>.|TRBV5-1|TRBJ2-7|.
CASSAGQSYEQYF
TGCGCCAGCAGCGCCGGACAGTCCTACGAGCAGTACTTC
>.|TRBV7-2|TRBJ2-3|.
CASSSSREDTQYF
TGTGCCAGCAGCTCGTCCCGGGAGGATACGCAGTATTTT
>.|TRBV28|TRBJ2-7|.
CASSYNYEQYF
TGTGCCAGCAGTTATAACTACGAGCAGTACTTC
>.|TRBV30|TRBJ2-2|.
CAWTYAGHANTGELFF
TGTGCCTGGACCTATGCGGGGCACGCGAACACCGGGGAGCTGTTTTTT
>TRBD2|TRBV24-1|TRBJ2-1|few
CATSERPGTRRDYNEQFF
TGTGCCACCAGTGAACGGCCGGGGACTAGGCGGGACTACAATGAGCAGTTCTTC
>TRBD2|TRBV9|TRBJ2-5|.
CASSGSGASGETQYF
TGTGCCAGCAGCGGCAGCGGGGCCTCCGGGGAGACCCAGTACTTC
>.|TRBV7-9|TRBJ1-1|.
CASSLGQGSAEAFF
TGTGCCAGCAGCTTAGGTCAGGGCAGCGCTGAAGCTTTCTTT
>.|TRBV19|TRBJ1-5|.
CASSSGSRSNQPQHF
TGTGCCAGTAGCTCCGGTAGTCGGAGCAATCAGCCCCAGCATTTT